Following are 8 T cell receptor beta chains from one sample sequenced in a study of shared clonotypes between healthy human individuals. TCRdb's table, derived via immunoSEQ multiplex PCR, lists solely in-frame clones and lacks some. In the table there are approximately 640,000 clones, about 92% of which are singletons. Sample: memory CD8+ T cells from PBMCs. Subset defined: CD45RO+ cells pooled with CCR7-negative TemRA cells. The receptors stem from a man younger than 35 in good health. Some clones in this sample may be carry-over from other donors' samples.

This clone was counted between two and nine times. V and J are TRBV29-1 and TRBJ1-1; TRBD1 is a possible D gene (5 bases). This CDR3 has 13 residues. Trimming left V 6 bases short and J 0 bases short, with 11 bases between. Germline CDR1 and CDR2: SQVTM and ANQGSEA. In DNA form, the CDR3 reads TGCAGCGTACTGAGAGGGGTGAACACTGAAGCTTTCTTT. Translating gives CSVLRGVNTEAFF.

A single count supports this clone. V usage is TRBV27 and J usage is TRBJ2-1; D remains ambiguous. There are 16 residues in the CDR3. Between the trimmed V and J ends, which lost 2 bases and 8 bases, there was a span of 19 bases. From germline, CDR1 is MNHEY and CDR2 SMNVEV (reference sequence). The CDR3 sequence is CASSLRVGLMADEQFF. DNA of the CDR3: TGTGCCAGCAGTTTAAGGGTAGGGTTAATGGCTGATGAGCAGTTCTTC.

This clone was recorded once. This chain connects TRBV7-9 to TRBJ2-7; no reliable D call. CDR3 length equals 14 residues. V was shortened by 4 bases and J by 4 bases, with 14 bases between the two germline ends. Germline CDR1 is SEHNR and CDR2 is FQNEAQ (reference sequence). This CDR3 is CASSSPSGSYEQYF. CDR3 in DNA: TGTGCCAGCAGCTCCCCCTCTGGTTCGTACGAGCAGTACTTC.

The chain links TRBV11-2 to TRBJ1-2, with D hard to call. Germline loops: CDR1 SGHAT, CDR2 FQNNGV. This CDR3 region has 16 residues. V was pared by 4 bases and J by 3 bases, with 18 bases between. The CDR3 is CASSSLEGFLDYGYTF. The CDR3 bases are TGTGCCAGCAGCTCTCTCGAAGGATTTTTGGACTATGGCTACACCTTC.

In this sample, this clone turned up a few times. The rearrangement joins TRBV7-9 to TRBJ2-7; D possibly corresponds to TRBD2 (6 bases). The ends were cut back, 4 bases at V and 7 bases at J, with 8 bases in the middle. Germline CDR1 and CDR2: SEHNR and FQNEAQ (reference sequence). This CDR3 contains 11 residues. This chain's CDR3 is CASSSLAEQYF. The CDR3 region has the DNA TGTGCCAGCAGCTCCCTAGCGGAGCAGTACTTC.

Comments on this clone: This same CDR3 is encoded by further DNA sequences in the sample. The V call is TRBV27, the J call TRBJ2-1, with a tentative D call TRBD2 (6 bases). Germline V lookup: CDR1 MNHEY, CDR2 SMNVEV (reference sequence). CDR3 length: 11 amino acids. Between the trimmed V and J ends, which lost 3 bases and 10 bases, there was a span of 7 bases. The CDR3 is CASSFGGEQFF. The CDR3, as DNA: TGTGCCAGCAGTTTTGGGGGGGAGCAGTTCTTC.

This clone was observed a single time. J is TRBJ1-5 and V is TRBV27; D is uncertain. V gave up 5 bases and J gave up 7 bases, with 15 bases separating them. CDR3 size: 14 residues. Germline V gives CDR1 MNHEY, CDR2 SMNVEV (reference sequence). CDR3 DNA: TGTGCCAGCAGTCCGCAAGAGATGGAACAGCCCCAGCATTTT. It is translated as CASSPQEMEQPQHF.

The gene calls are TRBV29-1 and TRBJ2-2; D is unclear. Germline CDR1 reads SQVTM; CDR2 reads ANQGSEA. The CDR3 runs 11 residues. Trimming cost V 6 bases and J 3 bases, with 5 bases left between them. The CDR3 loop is CSVIDTGELFF. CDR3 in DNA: TGCAGCGTCATAGACACCGGGGAGCTGTTTTTT.